The 19 T cell receptor beta chains given below trace back to one sample, sequenced in a study of OX40 agonist ivuxolimab in advanced cancers. This table comes from immunoSEQ multiplex PCR, and its TCRdb copy is limited to in-frame clones, with some not included. Of tens of thousands of clones listed, about 93% are singletons. The source material was CD4+ or CD8+ T cells sorted from blood, sampled in a trial of the OX40 agonist ivuxolimab. The receptors here all came from an adult with an advanced solid tumor such as melanoma, head and neck, liver or kidney cancer.

The chain combines TRBV19 with TRBJ2-7; D remains unclear. V gave up 4 bases and J gave up 2 bases, with 9 bases separating them. The germline gives CDR1 LNHDA, CDR2 SQIVND (reference sequence). CDR3 length: 13 amino acids. The CDR3 DNA sequence: TGTGCCAGTAGTAAGGTCCTGGCCTACGAGCAGTACTTC. Its protein product is CASSKVLAYEQYF. The full variable domain, its missing parts supplied by reference TRBV19 and TRBJ2-7, is DGGITQSPKYLFRKEGQNVTLSCEQNLNHDAMYWYRQDPGQGLRLIYYSQIVNDFQKGDIAEGYSVSREKKESFPLTVTSAQKNPTAFYLCASSKVLAYEQYFGPGTRLTVT.

This chain joins TRBV30 and TRBJ2-3, with D possibly called TRBD1 or TRBD2 (5 bases each). V lost 4 bases and J lost 5, with 13 bases in between. CDR3 length: 13 amino acids. CDR1 is GTSNPN, CDR2 SVGIG, per germline (reference sequence). The CDR3 sequence is CAWIGMGVDTQYF. CDR3 nucleotide sequence: TGTGCCTGGATCGGTATGGGGGTAGATACGCAGTATTTT.

The V call is TRBV11-2, the J call TRBJ1-5; tentative D call: TRBD1 (5 bases). There are 13 residues in the CDR3. V was pared by 5 bases and J by 5 bases, with 10 bases between. Germline CDR1 is SGHAT and CDR2 is FQNNGV. The CDR3 DNA is TGTGCCAGCAGCCCAGGGCTTCATCAGCCCCAGCATTTT. This sequence encodes CASSPGLHQPQHF.

As regards this clone: A junction end diverges from the germline sequence, so it may reflect a read error. This chain joins TRBV6-1 and TRBJ2-1; tentatively, D is TRBD2 (6 bases). The length of the CDR3 is 11 residues. Germline loops: CDR1 MNHNS, CDR2 SASEGT. CDR3 residues: CASSPRDSVLF. DNA for the CDR3: TGTGCCAGCAGTCCTCGGGACTCTGTACTCTTC.

The genes are TRBV4-3 and TRBJ1-6; no definite D call. This CDR3 is built from 16 residues. CDR1 and CDR2 (germline): LGHNA, YSLEER. Trimming stripped 0 bases from V and 8 bases from J, with 14 bases between. The CDR3 sequence: CASSQDFYSGDSPLHF. The CDR3 DNA reads as TGCGCCAGCAGCCAAGATTTTTACTCGGGTGATTCACCCCTCCACTTT.

The rearrangement uses TRBV7-2 and TRBJ1-4, with D hard to call. CDR3 length: 14 amino acids. With 3 bases removed from V and 6 bases from J, the gap between germline ends came to 11 bases. CDR1 is SGHTA and CDR2 is FQGNSA in the germline V gene. CDR3 DNA: TGTGCCAGCAGCTTTACTGGGAGAGATGAAAAACTGTTTTTT. It specifies CASSFTGRDEKLFF.

Only a few counts were recorded for this clone. This chain links TRBV6-5 with TRBJ1-2, with 7 bases identical to TRBD1. Germline V gives CDR1 MNHEY, CDR2 SVGAGI. After removal of 0 bases from V and 1 base from J, the junction contained 5 bases not matched to a gene. There are 16 residues in the CDR3. The CDR3 loop is CASSYSGTAFNYGYTF. The CDR3 DNA sequence: TGTGCCAGCAGTTACTCCGGGACAGCGTTTAACTATGGCTACACCTTC.

The chain couples TRBV2 to TRBJ2-5; D is ambiguous. CDR1 SNHLY and CDR2 FYNNEI come from the germline V gene. V lost 0 bases and J 5 bases, leaving 10 bases between the germline ends. CDR3 size: 14 residues. DNA for the CDR3: TGTGCCAGCAGTGAAGCGCTGCCCGGCGAGACCCAGTACTTC. Translation: CASSEALPGETQYF.

V usage is TRBV6-6 and J usage is TRBJ2-5; 9 bases match TRBD2. The CDR3 has 16 residues. After removal of 4 bases from V and 7 bases from J, the junction contained 13 bases not matched to a gene. Germline CDR1 is MNHNY and CDR2 is SVGAGI (reference sequence). The CDR3, as DNA: TGTGCCAGCAGTTCCGCGACTAGCGGAGCCGGGTGGACCCAGTACTTC. Amino acid sequence: CASSSATSGAGWTQYF.

This chain links TRBV30 with TRBJ2-3, with D tentatively TRBD1 (5 bases). Trimming removed 5 bases from V and 2 bases from J, with 11 bases in between. The CDR3 has 13 residues. Looked up from germline, CDR1 is GTSNPN and CDR2 is SVGIG (reference sequence). CDR3 region: CAWGKGPTDTQYF. The CDR3 nucleotides are TGTGCCTGGGGGAAGGGGCCCACAGATACGCAGTATTTT.

Notes on this clone: Other DNA sequences in this sample translate to the same CDR3. The rearrangement joins TRBV5-1 to TRBJ1-2; D not resolved. CDR3 length: 13 amino acids. V lost 0 bases, J lost 4 bases, and 7 bases lay in between. Germline assignment: CDR1 SGHRS and CDR2 YFSETQ. The CDR3, as DNA: TGCGCCAGCAGCTTGGGGGCCCCCTATGGCTACACCTTC. As protein: CASSLGAPYGYTF.

As regards this clone: In the same sample, other DNA sequences code for this CDR3. The rearrangement joins TRBV6-5 to TRBJ2-5, with 12 bases lining up with TRBD2. The CDR3 extends over 15 amino acids. Looked up from germline, CDR1 is MNHEY and CDR2 is SVGAGI. V lost 7 bases, J lost 9 bases, and 12 bases stayed unmatched. The CDR3 DNA is TGTGCCAGCACTGACGCGACTAGCGGGAGACTAGCCCAGTACTTC. Protein: CASTDATSGRLAQYF.

The chain has TRBV4-3 and TRBJ2-2, with D maybe TRBD1 (6 bases). V lost 1 base and J 1 base, leaving 10 bases between the germline ends. This CDR3 comprises 16 residues. CDR1 LGHNA and CDR2 YSLEER come from the germline V gene. In DNA form, the CDR3 reads TGCGCCAGCAGCCAAGGGGGGCCCGGGAACACCGGGGAGCTGTTTTTT. This encodes CASSQGGPGNTGELFF.

The chain couples TRBV5-1 to TRBJ2-7, with 9 bases lining up with TRBD2. V lost 1 base and J lost 3; bases outside the gene matches: 5. The CDR3 is made up of 15 amino acids. The V gene's germline CDR1 is SGHRS and CDR2 YFSETQ. The DNA of the CDR3 is TGCGCCAGCAGCTTGAGCGGGGGGACTTACTACGAGCAGTACTTC. Residues: CASSLSGGTYYEQYF.

The chain is built from TRBV7-2 and TRBJ2-3, with TRBD1 matching over 7 bases. CDR3 size: 14 residues. With 3 bases clipped from V and 0 bases from J, the junction kept 0 bases outside the gene matches. Germline V gives CDR1 SGHTA, CDR2 FQGNSA. CDR3 bases: TGTGCCAGCAGCTTGACAGGGAGCACAGATACGCAGTATTTT. This codes for CASSLTGSTDTQYF.

The rearrangement uses TRBV6-6 and TRBJ2-1; 12 bases match TRBD1. Per the germline V gene, CDR1 is MNHNY and CDR2 is SVGAGI (reference sequence). The junction had 8 bases not matched to a gene; V was cut back by 2 bases and J by 9 bases. The CDR3 covers 16 residues. The chain's CDR3 is CASSYIFGTGGGEQFF. CDR3 DNA sequence: TGTGCCAGCAGTTACATTTTCGGGACAGGGGGCGGTGAGCAGTTCTTC.

The genes are TRBV11-2 and TRBJ2-4, with a possible D match to TRBD2 (5 bases). The CDR3 runs to 13 residues. Germline V gene lookup returns CDR1 SGHAT and CDR2 FQNNGV. V gave up 0 bases and J gave up 8 bases, with 8 bases separating them. For the CDR3, the DNA is TGTGCCAGCAGCTTAGAACTAGATGACATTCAGTACTTC. Its translation: CASSLELDDIQYF.

This rearrangement joins TRBV14 to TRBJ2-1, with D hard to call. Germline loops: CDR1 SGHDN, CDR2 FVKESK. V lost 0 bases and J 9 bases, leaving 9 bases between the germline ends. CDR3 length equals 13 residues. The CDR3 DNA is TGTGCCAGCAGCCAAGATTTAGGGTTTGAGCAGTTCTTC. It yields the protein CASSQDLGFEQFF.

This chain links TRBV29-1 with TRBJ2-5; D is possibly TRBD2 (5 bases). Per the germline V gene, CDR1 is SQVTM and CDR2 is ANQGSEA. V was trimmed by 4 bases and J by 1 base, leaving 7 bases between them. The CDR3 contains 12 residues. The CDR3 is CSVARGQETQYF. The CDR3 DNA reads as TGCAGCGTTGCCCGGGGCCAAGAGACCCAGTACTTC.